This TCR beta chain appears in the sequencing data of a study of T cell repertoires in cytomegalovirus infection. From the reads, TCRdb called clonotypes with MiXCR, one entry per CDR3 protein. This table has roughly 310,000 distinct CDR3 sequences, 29% appearing once. The germline V gene has CDR1 DFQATT and CDR2 SNEGSKA (reference sequence). V lost 0 bases and J lost 3, with 5 bases in between. This CDR3 spans 12 amino acids. This clonotype was found a few times. Its target is unknown. This TCR came from a human donor in good health (CMV status not recorded). Some clones in this sample may be carry-over from other donors' samples. This chain uses TRBV20-1 with TRBJ1-2; D remains ambiguous. Sample: cultured PBMCs, taken from culture after CMV antigen stimulation. CDR3 sequence: CSAREEYYGYTF. Written as DNA, the CDR3 is TGCAGTGCTAGAGAAGAATACTATGGCTACACCTTC.